These T cell receptor beta chains were read from a single sample in a study of blood T cells in healthy people across ages. TCRdb fed the 5' RACE reads into MiXCR, producing one record per CDR3 protein. The sample includes about 680,000 distinct CDR3 sequences, around 49% seen only once; the top ten take about a third. Sequencing used blood. Every receptor here comes from a woman aged 55-70 years in good health. Both conserved end residues are part of each CDR3. Each record gives: CDR3 protein, V gene, J gene.

CASSEVWGSTDTQYF	TRBV6-1	TRBJ2-3
CATETSGTHNEQFF	TRBV10-3	TRBJ2-1
CSARDRGKNTEAFF	TRBV20-1	TRBJ1-1
CASSMTTGIPGANVLTF	TRBV19	TRBJ2-6
CSARVGTGFTEAFF	TRBV20-1	TRBJ1-1
CASSDLGTPQNYGYTF	TRBV25-1	TRBJ1-2
CATSDPAGQTGELFF	TRBV24-1	TRBJ2-2
CASSLGGAPREQYF	TRBV12-3/TRBV12-4	TRBJ2-7
CSVENRDSYEQYF	TRBV29-1	TRBJ2-7
CASSLTTGEDTQYF	TRBV18	TRBJ2-3
CSVEPLLLSTDTQYF	TRBV29-1	TRBJ2-3
CASSERTYGYTF	TRBV2	TRBJ1-2
CASSWVGREETQYF	TRBV25-1	TRBJ2-5
CSVLGQGFSEQFF	TRBV20-1	TRBJ2-1
CASSRPPMEKLFF	TRBV5-5	TRBJ1-4
CASSLVAGTGPGGYTF	TRBV7-2	TRBJ1-2
CASSLVVAGPLSNEQFF	TRBV7-9	TRBJ2-1
CASSMVGGQKDEQFF	TRBV19	TRBJ2-1
CASSQDPSGIGWGDTQYF	TRBV7-2	TRBJ2-3
CAWAEYGEKLFF	TRBV30	TRBJ1-4